The 27 T cell receptor beta chains given below trace back to one sample, sequenced in a study of cytomegalovirus exposure and HLA in healthy donors. Use of 60 Vbeta and 13 Jbeta primers characterized the PCR. Profiling relied on immunoSEQ multiplex PCR, and the TCRdb table lists in-frame clones only, not all of them. The sample lists 130,000 or so clones; 60% to 85% were seen once. Specimen: PBMCs. These receptors were collected from a middle-aged man in good health and CMV-seronegative.

In its sample, this clone was seen once. This chain joins TRBV5-6 and TRBJ2-3; a weak D match, TRBD1 (6 bases). Trimming left V 1 base short and J 3 bases short, with 9 bases between. This CDR3 is 14 amino acids long. The germline gives CDR1 SGHDT, CDR2 YYEEEE. The CDR3 sequence: CASSLMGATDTQYF. CDR3 coding DNA: TGTGCCAGCAGCTTGATGGGGGCGACAGATACGCAGTATTTT. Complete variable domain (other parts from reference TRBV5-6 and TRBJ2-3): DAGVTQSPTHLIKTRGQQVTLRCSPKSGHDTVSWYQQALGQGPQFIFQYYEEEERQRGNFPDRFSGHQFPNYSSELNVNALLLGDSALYLCASSLMGATDTQYFGPGTRLTVL.

The rearrangement joins TRBV4-1 to TRBJ1-6; 9 positions agree with TRBD1. V dropped 6 bases and J dropped 4; count of bases not matched to a gene: 7. This CDR3 comprises 16 residues. CDR1 and CDR2 (germline): MGHRA, YSYEKL. CDR3 bases: TGCGCCAGCAGACTACAGACAGGGGGATATAATTCACCCCTCCACTTT. It codes for CASRLQTGGYNSPLHF.

The chain uses TRBV6-1 and TRBJ2-7, with D possibly matching TRBD2 (5 bases). CDR1 is MNHNS and CDR2 is SASEGT in the germline V gene. The CDR3 consists of 15 residues. V was pared by 2 bases and J by 0 bases, with 11 bases between. In nucleotides, the CDR3 is TGTGCCAGCAGTGAATTACGGGGTAGCTCCTACGAGCAGTACTTC. Translated: CASSELRGSSYEQYF.

This chain uses TRBV19 with TRBJ2-7; a possible D gene is TRBD1 (5 bases). Germline V CDR1 and CDR2: LNHDA, SQIVND (reference sequence). There are 14 residues in the CDR3. Trimming shortened V by 5 bases and J by 2 bases, and 13 bases separated the two germline ends. The CDR3: CASSPRATAYEQYF. CDR3 bases: TGTGCCAGTAGTCCCAGGGCGACCGCCTACGAGCAGTACTTC.

The chain couples TRBV5-1 to TRBJ1-1; TRBD1 might be the D (5 bases). There are 14 residues in the CDR3. Germline values: CDR1 SGHRS, CDR2 YFSETQ. Trimming shortened V by 0 bases and J by 1 base, and 7 bases separated the two germline ends. For the CDR3, the DNA is TGCGCCAGCAGCTTGGAGGGGAAGAACACTGAAGCTTTCTTT. Its protein product is CASSLEGKNTEAFF.

The J gene is TRBJ1-4, the V gene TRBV11-2, with TRBD1 as a possible D gene (6 bases). Trimming stripped 4 bases from V and 8 bases from J, with 14 bases between. CDR1 is SGHAT and CDR2 is FQNNGV in the germline V gene. The CDR3 runs 14 residues. CDR3 sequence (DNA): TGTGCCAGCAGCTACAGGGCCGGATTGGAAAAACTGTTTTTT. Translating it yields CASSYRAGLEKLFF.

The chain joins TRBV4-1 to TRBJ2-7; D is unresolved. This CDR3 region has 13 residues. Germline V gene data show CDR1 as MGHRA and CDR2 as YSYEKL. With 1 base removed from V and 2 bases from J, the gap between germline ends came to 6 bases. CDR3 protein: CASSQAPAYEQYF. Here the CDR3 DNA reads TGCGCCAGCAGCCAAGCCCCCGCCTACGAGCAGTACTTC.

The J gene is TRBJ2-7, the V gene TRBV4-1; 7 bases are a match to TRBD2. The CDR3 contains 16 residues. Per the germline V gene, CDR1 is MGHRA and CDR2 is YSYEKL. J was trimmed by 4 bases and V by 3 bases; bases with no gene match: 12. CDR3 residues: CASSQGRASGKYEQYF. The CDR3 DNA reads TGCGCCAGCAGCCAGGGTAGGGCCAGCGGGAAATACGAGCAGTACTTC.

The chain combines TRBV5-1 with TRBJ2-3, with 8 bases aligning to TRBD2. CDR3 size: 14 residues. Germline lookup yields CDR1 SGHRS and CDR2 YFSETQ. After removal of 4 bases from V and 4 bases from J, the junction contained 5 bases not matched to a gene. CDR3 nucleotide sequence: TGCGCCAGCAGCACGACTAGCGCCCCAGATACGCAGTATTTT. Translating it yields CASSTTSAPDTQYF.

This rearrangement joins TRBV6-6 to TRBJ1-1, with a tentative D call TRBD1 (5 bases). V lost 7 bases and J 4 bases, leaving 16 bases between the germline ends. The germline CDR1 and CDR2 sequences are MNHNY and SVGAGI (reference sequence). The CDR3 is made up of 14 amino acids. The CDR3 loop reads CASTTDSSSTEAFF. The CDR3 region has the DNA TGTGCCAGCACCACAGACAGCTCCTCCACTGAAGCTTTCTTT.

The V and J genes are TRBV2 and TRBJ2-6, with a possible D match to TRBD1 (6 bases). Germline CDR1 SNHLY, CDR2 FYNNEI. Trimming removed 10 bases at V and 0 bases at J, with 13 bases between. The CDR3 extends over 15 amino acids. CDR3 residues: CATQTGFSGANVLTF. The DNA for the CDR3 is TGTGCCACCCAGACAGGTTTCTCTGGGGCCAACGTCCTGACTTTC.

V is TRBV28 and J is TRBJ2-7, with D tentatively TRBD1 (5 bases). Germline CDR1 reads MDHEN; CDR2 reads SYDVKM. V was clipped by 5 bases and J by 0 bases, with 14 bases between them. The CDR3 loop spans 15 amino acids. Here the CDR3 reads CASSKDTIYSYEQYF. CDR3 DNA sequence: TGTGCCAGCAGTAAGGACACTATTTACTCCTACGAGCAGTACTTC.

This chain links TRBV6-1 with TRBJ1-2; TRBD1 might be the D (6 bases). The ends were cut back, 3 bases at V and 4 bases at J, with 12 bases in the middle. In germline, CDR1 is MNHNS, CDR2 SASEGT. CDR3 length: 14 amino acids. Here the CDR3 reads CASSEGDTVYGYTF. In nucleotides, the CDR3 is TGTGCCAGCAGTGAGGGGGACACGGTCTATGGCTACACCTTC.

V usage is TRBV5-5 and J usage is TRBJ2-5, with TRBD2 matching over 7 bases. This CDR3 comprises 15 residues. J lost 5 bases, V lost 3 bases, and 10 bases had no gene match. Per the germline V gene, CDR1 is SGHKS and CDR2 is YYEKEE (reference sequence). The CDR3 coding sequence is TGTGCCAGCAGCTCTGGGACTACCGGGGGGGAGACCCAGTACTTC. This translates into CASSSGTTGGETQYF. The whole variable domain, filled in from reference TRBV5-5 and TRBJ2-5, reads DAGVTQSPTHLIKTRGQQVTLRCSPISGHKSVSWYQQVLGQGPQFIFQYYEKEERGRGNFPDRFSARQFPNYSSELNVNALLLGDSALYLCASSSGTTGGETQYFGPGTRLLVL.

The V gene is TRBV6-5, the J gene TRBJ2-7; maybe TRBD1 (6 bases). The V gene lost 0 bases and the J gene lost 2 bases, with 11 bases spanning the gap. The CDR3 has 15 residues. Germline V gene lookup returns CDR1 MNHEY and CDR2 SVGAGI. The CDR3 here is CASSYSGTPPYEQYF. The CDR3 DNA is TGTGCCAGCAGTTACTCGGGGACACCACCCTACGAGCAGTACTTC.

This chain links TRBV7-9 with TRBJ2-1, with 9 bases lining up with TRBD2. Germline lookup yields CDR1 SEHNR and CDR2 FQNEAQ (reference sequence). The V gene end was trimmed by 4 bases and the J gene end by 2 bases; junction bases not matched to a gene: 6. This CDR3 has 16 amino acids. The DNA for the CDR3 is TGTGCCAGCAGCTGGACTAGCGCTCTGACCTACAATGAGCAGTTCTTC. It codes for CASSWTSALTYNEQFF.

The chain links TRBV18 to TRBJ2-3; D possibly corresponds to TRBD2 (6 bases). CDR3 size: 13 residues. V was shortened by 2 bases and J by 6 bases, with 9 bases between the two germline ends. Germline CDR1 is KGHSH and CDR2 is LQKENI. As DNA, the CDR3 is TGTGCCAGCTCACCAGGGACTCTGGATACGCAGTATTTT. As protein: CASSPGTLDTQYF.

This sequence joins TRBV9 and TRBJ2-2; unclear D gene. Trimming left V 1 base short and J 0 bases short, with 4 bases between. The germline gives CDR1 SGDLS, CDR2 YYNGEE. The CDR3 is 14 amino acids. CDR3 loop: CASSVSTNTGELFF. The DNA of the CDR3 is TGTGCCAGCAGCGTATCCACGAACACCGGGGAGCTGTTTTTT.

This chain links TRBV12-1 with TRBJ2-1; the DNA was not compared with TRBD2, the D call given in the table. TRBV12-1 constitutes a pseudogene. This CDR3 has 13 amino acids. As DNA, the CDR3 is TGTGCCAGCAGCGTAGCGGGACCCAATGAGCAGTTCTTC. It codes for CASSVAGPNEQFF.

This rearrangement joins TRBV7-2 to TRBJ2-3; 9 nucleotides line up with TRBD1. CDR1 is SGHTA, CDR2 FQGNSA, per germline. Trimming removed 3 bases from V and 4 bases from J; junction bases left unmatched: 8. The CDR3 covers 16 residues. The CDR3 here is CASSFTKGQGSDTQYF. The CDR3 nucleotides are TGTGCCAGCAGCTTTACTAAAGGACAGGGGTCAGATACGCAGTATTTT.

With regard to this clone: The junction departs from the called germline gene at one end, perhaps through a read error. This rearrangement joins TRBV7-8 to TRBJ1-4; unclear D gene. The CDR3 covers 14 residues. Germline V gene lookup returns CDR1 SGHVS and CDR2 FQNEAQ. The CDR3 DNA follows: TGTGCCAGCAGCTTAGGGGAGGCGTACGAAACACTGTTTTTT. This translates into CASSLGEAYETLFF.

The chain combines TRBV5-1 with TRBJ2-7, with 7 nucleotides matching TRBD2. This CDR3 region has 16 residues. V dropped 0 bases and J dropped 4; count of bases not matched to a gene: 10. Germline lookup yields CDR1 SGHRS and CDR2 YFSETQ. The CDR3 sequence: CASSLVGLSAGYEQYF. The CDR3 region has the DNA TGCGCCAGCAGCTTGGTGGGGTTGTCAGCGGGGTACGAGCAGTACTTC.

This clone has only a few counts. This rearrangement joins TRBV4-1 to TRBJ1-2; TRBD1 matches at 10 bases. Germline loops: CDR1 MGHRA, CDR2 YSYEKL. After removal of 3 bases from V and 4 bases from J, the junction contained 2 bases not matched to a gene. The CDR3 has 14 residues. Written as DNA, the CDR3 is TGCGCCAGCAGCCAGACAGGGGGCGGCTATGGCTACACCTTC. This gives the protein CASSQTGGGYGYTF.

The V and J genes are TRBV6-1 and TRBJ2-1; weak D call: TRBD1 (5 bases). V lost 7 bases to trimming and J lost 4 bases, with 14 bases between them. The CDR3 consists of 14 residues. The V gene's germline CDR1 is MNHNS and CDR2 SASEGT. CDR3 DNA: TGTGCCAGCAACCTACTACAGGATTACAATGAGCAGTTCTTC. Translating it yields CASNLLQDYNEQFF.

The chain employs TRBV19 and TRBJ1-3, with TRBD1 matching over 7 bases. With V trimmed by 3 bases and J by 8 bases, 7 bases remained unmatched. CDR3 length equals 14 residues. Germline V gene lookup returns CDR1 LNHDA and CDR2 SQIVND (reference sequence). The CDR3: CASSMDRTVDTIYF. CDR3 DNA sequence: TGTGCCAGTAGTATGGACAGGACGGTGGACACCATATATTTT.

V gene TRBV27 combines with J gene TRBJ1-2, with 9 positions matching TRBD1. CDR3 length equals 16 residues. V dropped 0 bases and J dropped 4; count of bases not matched to a gene: 6. Germline values: CDR1 MNHEY, CDR2 SMNVEV (reference sequence). The CDR3 coding sequence is TGTGCCAGCAGTTTATCGGTCATACAGGGGGCCTATGGCTACACCTTC. It is translated as CASSLSVIQGAYGYTF.

The chain joins TRBV2 to TRBJ2-2; D is ambiguous. Trimming pared 7 bases from V and 1 base from J, leaving 7 bases between. This CDR3 spans 13 amino acids. The germline gives CDR1 SNHLY, CDR2 FYNNEI. Written as DNA, the CDR3 is TGTGCCAGCAACCAGGTGAACACCGGGGAGCTGTTTTTT. Its protein product is CASNQVNTGELFF. Looking up the rest from reference TRBV2 and TRBJ2-2 gives the full variable domain: EPEVTQTPSHQVTQMGQEVILRCVPISNHLYFYWYRQILGQKVEFLVSFYNNEISEKSEIFDDQFSVERPDGSNFTLKIRSTKLEDSAMYFCASNQVNTGELFFGEGSRLTVL.